The next 8 T cell receptor beta chains were all read from a single sample in a study of T cells in Graves' hyperthyroidism and ophthalmopathy. It was RNA transcripts that yielded the amplified TCR beta CDR3 regions. The HTBI primer set was used in a first-round RT-PCR of the TCR CDR3. Via MiXCR, TCRdb re-called the multiplex PCR reads, giving one row per CDR3 protein. The sample consists of under 130,000 distinct CDR3 sequences, roughly 50% of them appearing once. Sequenced sample: blood. Every receptor here comes from a man between 35 and 55 years old with Graves' hyperthyroidism.

In this sample, this clonotype turned up many times. The chain combines TRBV6-6 with TRBJ1-3; 7 bases are shared with TRBD1. Germline values: CDR1 MNHNY, CDR2 SVGAGI (reference sequence). The CDR3 has 14 amino acids. The V gene end was trimmed by 6 bases and the J gene end by 0 bases; junction bases not matched to a gene: 2. The CDR3 is CASRSGGSGNTIYF. CDR3 DNA: TGTGCCAGCAGATCAGGGGGCTCTGGAAACACCATATATTTT.

About this clonotype: A much larger clone sits a single nucleotide away, making a read error possible. The rearrangement joins TRBV11-2 to TRBJ2-5; possibly TRBD1 or TRBD2 for D (6 bases each). The CDR3 sequence is 15 residues long. The germline CDR1 and CDR2 sequences are SGHAT and FQNNGV. Trimming shortened V by 1 base and J by 9 bases, and 18 bases separated the two germline ends. The CDR3 sequence: CASSLGGAAREAQYF. In DNA, the CDR3 is TGTGCCAGCAGCTTAGGGGGGGCGGCCAGGGAGGCCCAGTACTTC.

This chain links TRBV6-1 with TRBJ2-6; 8 nucleotides line up with TRBD1. Germline V gene sequence: CDR1 MNHNS, CDR2 SASEGT. Unmatched junction bases numbered 9, after V lost 2 bases and J lost 0 bases. The CDR3 extends over 19 amino acids. CDR3 region: CASSETGGLLYSGANVLTF. The CDR3 DNA is TGTGCCAGCAGTGAAACAGGGGGGTTACTCTACTCTGGGGCCAACGTCCTGACTTTC.

This clonotype is a singleton in its sample. The rearrangement links TRBV2 to TRBJ1-1, with TRBD1 matching over 9 bases. Germline CDR1 is SNHLY and CDR2 is FYNNEI. Unmatched junction bases numbered 6, after V lost 9 bases and J lost 1 base. The CDR3 is 14 amino acids. The chain's CDR3 is CASWTGETNTEAFF. The CDR3 DNA follows: TGTGCCAGTTGGACAGGGGAAACGAACACTGAAGCTTTCTTT.

V gene TRBV6-5 combines with J gene TRBJ2-1; 14 positions agree with TRBD2. The germline gives CDR1 MNHEY, CDR2 SVGAGI. The V segment lost 5 bases and the J segment 10 bases; nucleotides outside the gene matches: 7. This CDR3 region has 15 residues. CDR3 sequence reads: CASSMMGLAGVEQFF. CDR3 sequence (DNA): TGTGCCAGCAGTATGATGGGACTAGCGGGAGTAGAGCAGTTCTTC.

Details on this clonotype: One end of the junction does not line up with germline, which may come from a read error. The chain combines TRBV2 with TRBJ1-5, with D tentatively TRBD1 (6 bases). Germline-derived CDR1 and CDR2 are SNHLY and FYNNEI. The CDR3 runs to 16 residues. The CDR3 loop reads CASSEWRGAVNEPQHF. As DNA, the CDR3 is TGTGCCAGCAGTGAATGGCGGGGGGCCGTCAATGAGCCCCAGCATTTT.

The CDR3 region is CSAPGTSGRVTDTQYF. The CDR3 bases are TGCAGTGCGCCCGGGACTAGCGGGAGAGTCACAGATACGCAGTATTTT. V usage is TRBV20-1 and J usage is TRBJ2-3; the match to TRBD2 covers 14 bases. V shed 6 bases and J 2 bases; nucleotides not matched to a gene: 7. The CDR3 loop spans 16 amino acids. The germline gives CDR1 DFQATT, CDR2 SNEGSKA (reference sequence).

Many counts were recorded for this clonotype. V gene TRBV11-1 combines with J gene TRBJ2-3, with D uncertain. V dropped 2 bases and J dropped 3 bases, with 9 bases sitting between them. The CDR3 extends over 14 amino acids. Germline values: CDR1 SGHAT, CDR2 FQDESV (reference sequence). As DNA, the CDR3 is TGTGCCAGCAGCTTAACCGACGGAACAGATACGCAGTATTTT. It translates to CASSLTDGTDTQYF.